Presented here are 25 T cell receptor beta chains from one specimen sequenced in a study of cytomegalovirus exposure and HLA in healthy donors (dated by TCRdb to about 2017). Library generation was performed with the immunoSEQ multiplex PCR assay. A mixture of 60 forward primers for TCR Vbeta segments and 13 reverse primers for TCR Jbeta segments was used in the multiplex PCR. This is the immuneACCESS table as TCRdb keeps it, with only in-frame sequences that have V and J called. A part of the clones is gone; compared with another copy, unresolved V genes explain less than half, and the rest is unexplained. In all, the sample holds 65,000 to 85,000 clones, and 84% of those were seen once. Roughly 2.4% of the sample belongs to the ten largest clones. The sample was PBMCs. The receptors here all came from a woman between 50 and 59 years old in good health and CMV-seronegative.

The count of this clone is one. V is TRBV19 and J is TRBJ2-7, with 10 bases that match TRBD2. This CDR3 region has 14 residues. CDR1 is LNHDA, CDR2 SQIVND, per germline (reference sequence). After removal of 6 bases from V and 4 bases from J, the junction contained 6 bases not matched to a gene. The CDR3 sequence: CASSLSGRTYEQYF. DNA for the CDR3: TGTGCCAGTAGCCTTAGCGGGAGGACATACGAGCAGTACTTC.

The chain employs TRBV9 and TRBJ2-5, with D possibly matching TRBD1 (7 bases). The J call could be wrong; TRBJ2-7 is a better fit for the DNA end. The CDR3 length is 17 residues. From germline, CDR1 is SGDLS and CDR2 YYNGEE. CDR3 nucleotides: TGTGCCAGCAGCGTAGGGACCTCAGGGGGGAGCTCCTACGAGCAGTACTTC. Amino acids: CASSVGTSGGSSYEQYF.

The V and J genes are TRBV14 and TRBJ1-1, with TRBD1 matching over 9 bases. V gave up 1 base and J gave up 0 bases; unmatched junction bases: 6. The CDR3 totals 17 residues. CDR1 is SGHDN and CDR2 is FVKESK in the germline V gene. This chain's CDR3 is CASSQGTGTGMNTEAFF. The CDR3 bases are TGTGCCAGCAGCCAAGGGACCGGGACAGGGATGAACACTGAAGCTTTCTTT.

This clone was picked up a small number of times. The chain links TRBV7-9 to TRBJ2-1; TRBD1 aligns across 8 bases. J lost 9 bases, V lost 5 bases, and 6 bases had no gene match. The germline CDR1 and CDR2 sequences are SEHNR and FQNEAQ (reference sequence). CDR3 size: 13 residues. CDR3 nucleotide sequence: TGTGCCAGCAGCGGGACAGGATCGGGTGAGCAGTTCTTC. Translated, it gives CASSGTGSGEQFF.

The CDR3 loop reads CASSARDSSYEQYF. CDR3 sequence (DNA): TGTGCCAGCAGCGCCAGGGACAGCTCCTACGAGCAGTACTTC. The chain joins TRBV9 to TRBJ2-7; 7 bases match TRBD1. The CDR3 is 14 amino acids. Losses at the gene ends were 3 bases for V and 0 bases for J; bases not matched to a gene: 3. Germline V CDR1 and CDR2: SGDLS, YYNGEE.

This chain joins TRBV14 and TRBJ1-1; weak D call: TRBD1 (5 bases). V shed 1 base and J shed 3 bases, with 9 bases lying between them. The CDR3 sequence is 14 residues long. The germline gives CDR1 SGHDN, CDR2 FVKESK. The DNA of the CDR3 is TGTGCCAGCAGCCAAGTAGGGGTGGACACTGAAGCTTTCTTT. Translation: CASSQVGVDTEAFF.

The CDR3 region is CASRSTGFLGETQYF. CDR3 nucleotides: TGTGCCAGCAGATCCACCGGGTTCCTTGGGGAGACCCAGTACTTC. The chain links TRBV6-1 to TRBJ2-5; D remains unclear. This CDR3 has 15 residues. The V gene lost 6 bases and the J gene lost 5 bases, with 19 bases spanning the gap. Germline V CDR1 and CDR2: MNHNS, SASEGT.

The chain joins TRBV10-3 to TRBJ2-5; 8 positions match TRBD2. The CDR3 sequence is 12 residues long. After removal of 10 bases from V and 1 base from J, the junction contained 2 bases not matched to a gene. The germline CDR1 and CDR2 sequences are ENHRY and SYGVKD. This CDR3 reads CATGGAQETQYF. In DNA form, the CDR3 reads TGTGCCACGGGAGGGGCCCAAGAGACCCAGTACTTC.

The rearrangement uses TRBV5-1 and TRBJ2-5; D unclear. The CDR3 runs to 12 residues. Germline V gives CDR1 SGHRS, CDR2 YFSETQ. The V and J ends lost 0 bases and 5 bases respectively, with 5 bases between them. In DNA form, the CDR3 reads TGCGCCAGCAGCTTGGGGCCCGAGACCCAGTACTTC. Amino acid sequence: CASSLGPETQYF.

Note on this clone: Other DNA sequences in this specimen translate into the identical CDR3. The chain employs TRBV29-1 and TRBJ1-5; 7 bases are shared with TRBD1. V dropped 4 bases and J dropped 0; count of bases not matched to a gene: 9. This CDR3 has 16 residues. Germline CDR1 reads SQVTM; CDR2 reads ANQGSEA. CDR3 in DNA: TGCAGCGTTGTGGCCGGGACAGCCAGTAGCAATCAGCCCCAGCATTTT. It is translated as CSVVAGTASSNQPQHF.

This chain links TRBV7-9 with TRBJ2-1, with 8 nucleotides matching TRBD2. This CDR3 is 19 amino acids long. V lost 6 bases to trimming and J lost 0 bases; unmatched junction nucleotides: 16. Germline CDR1 and CDR2: SEHNR and FQNEAQ (reference sequence). The CDR3 nucleotides are TGTGCCAGCAGGTTACTAGCGGTGGGAATCATGAGCTCCTACAATGAGCAGTTCTTC. It translates to CASRLLAVGIMSSYNEQFF. Full variable domain (remainder filled in from reference TRBV7-9 and TRBJ2-1): DTGVSQNPRHKITKRGQNVTFRCDPISEHNRLYWYRQTLGQGPEFLTYFQNEAQLEKSRLLSDRFSAERPKGSFSTLEIQRTEQGDSAMYLCASRLLAVGIMSSYNEQFFGPGTRLTVL.

The genes are TRBV25-1 and TRBJ2-4; D is unresolved. The germline gives CDR1 MGHDK, CDR2 SYGVNS. V was cut by 3 bases and J by 0 bases, with 6 bases left in between. The CDR3 runs to 14 residues. CDR3 amino acids: CASSDMLAKNIQYF. The CDR3 DNA sequence: TGTGCCAGCAGTGATATGTTAGCCAAAAACATTCAGTACTTC.

This clone appeared a few times. This chain connects TRBV27 to TRBJ2-6; D is possibly TRBD1 (6 bases). Germline CDR1 is MNHEY and CDR2 is SMNVEV (reference sequence). The CDR3 runs to 19 residues. Trimming took 6 bases from V and 0 from J, leaving 21 bases between them. CDR3 nucleotide sequence: TGTGCCAGCAGAGTCTCCTCGGGACACTCCCGCTCTGGGGCCAACGTCCTGACTTTC. It translates to CASRVSSGHSRSGANVLTF.

CDR3 loop: CASSYVGRGGNQPQHF. The CDR3 DNA sequence: TGTGCCAGCAGTTACGTGGGCAGGGGAGGCAATCAGCCCCAGCATTTT. The chain uses TRBV7-8 and TRBJ1-5; TRBD1 might be the D (6 bases). The V and J ends lost 6 bases and 2 bases respectively, with 17 bases between them. The CDR3 runs 16 residues. Per the germline V gene, CDR1 is SGHVS and CDR2 is FQNEAQ.

This chain connects TRBV7-9 to TRBJ1-6; D is ambiguous. Trimming removed 1 base from V and 4 bases from J, with 5 bases in between. This CDR3 comprises 14 residues. Per the germline V gene, CDR1 is SEHNR and CDR2 is FQNEAQ (reference sequence). CDR3 residues: CASSLVAYNSPLHF. CDR3 DNA sequence: TGTGCCAGCAGCTTAGTTGCGTATAATTCACCCCTCCACTTT.

The sample holds a few counts of this clone. The rearrangement links TRBV6-1 to TRBJ1-2; D gene ambiguous. CDR3 size: 12 residues. Trimming removed 1 base at V and 6 bases at J, with 6 bases between. Germline lookup yields CDR1 MNHNS and CDR2 SASEGT. The CDR3 DNA sequence: TGTGCCAGCAGTGAAGGTCGTCATGGCTACACCTTC. Translating gives CASSEGRHGYTF.

This sequence joins TRBV29-1 and TRBJ2-1; 7 nucleotides match TRBD2. The CDR3 contains 12 residues. Germline CDR1 SQVTM, CDR2 ANQGSEA. V lost 5 bases to trimming and J lost 8 bases; unmatched junction nucleotides: 6. DNA of the CDR3: TGCAGCGTTTGGGGGAGGGGCGATGAGCAGTTCTTC. It encodes CSVWGRGDEQFF.

The J gene is TRBJ2-1, the V gene TRBV28, with 10 bases aligning to TRBD1. With V trimmed by 2 bases and J by 10 bases, 8 bases remained unmatched. The CDR3 has 15 residues. Germline assignment: CDR1 MDHEN and CDR2 SYDVKM. CDR3 loop: CASSLPGTGAQEQFF. The CDR3 DNA sequence: TGTGCCAGCAGTTTACCCGGGACAGGGGCGCAGGAGCAGTTCTTC.

The rearrangement links TRBV5-4 to TRBJ2-5, with a weak D call TRBD2 (6 bases). This CDR3 is 17 amino acids long. The V end lost 2 bases, the J end lost 1 base, and 18 bases lay between the germline ends. Germline CDR1 reads SGHNT; CDR2 reads YYREEE (reference sequence). CDR3 nucleotide sequence: TGTGCCAGCAGCTTTGGTTTCTTACGGGACTTCCAAGAGACCCAGTACTTC. This sequence encodes CASSFGFLRDFQETQYF.

This clone was counted only a few times. The chain links TRBV6-6 to TRBJ2-7, with 7 bases identical to TRBD1. With V trimmed by 3 bases and J by 1 base, 6 bases remained unmatched. Per germline, CDR1 MNHNY and CDR2 SVGAGI (reference sequence). This CDR3 has 15 residues. The CDR3 reads CASSYSRQGSYEQYV. CDR3 DNA: TGTGCCAGCAGTTATTCCCGACAGGGATCCTACGAGCAGTACGTC.

The chain uses TRBV27 and TRBJ2-7; perhaps TRBD1 as D (6 bases). The germline gives CDR1 MNHEY, CDR2 SMNVEV (reference sequence). CDR3 size: 13 residues. Trimming cost V 4 bases and J 6 bases, with 13 bases left between them. CDR3 loop: CASSWGPSGEQYV. The CDR3 bases are TGTGCCAGCAGTTGGGGGCCGTCGGGCGAGCAGTACGTC.

This rearrangement joins TRBV4-3 to TRBJ1-3; D remains ambiguous. V lost 0 bases to trimming and J lost 0 bases, with 9 bases between them. Looked up from germline, CDR1 is LGHNA and CDR2 is YSLEER. There are 16 residues in the CDR3. The chain's CDR3 is CASSQEKSNSGNTIYF. The CDR3 DNA follows: TGCGCCAGCAGCCAAGAGAAGTCTAACTCTGGAAACACCATATATTTT.

The chain carries TRBV5-4 and TRBJ1-4; a possible D gene is TRBD1 (5 bases). Trimming took off 4 bases at V and 4 bases at J, with 14 bases between the two ends. Germline CDR1 reads SGHNT; CDR2 reads YYREEE (reference sequence). The CDR3 consists of 15 residues. DNA of the CDR3: TGTGCCAGCAGCCCTGCCGGACAAATTAATGAAAAACTGTTTTTT. Residues: CASSPAGQINEKLFF.

This chain uses TRBV9 with TRBJ2-1; the match to TRBD2 covers 11 bases. There are 15 residues in the CDR3. J lost 6 bases, V lost 3 bases, and 5 bases had no gene match. Looked up from germline, CDR1 is SGDLS and CDR2 is YYNGEE. CDR3 DNA: TGTGCCAGCAGCGCATTAGCGGGGGGGGGCAATGAGCAGTTCTTC. This sequence encodes CASSALAGGGNEQFF.

CDR3 amino acids: CASRGPRGAGEQYF. CDR3 sequence (DNA): TGTGCCAGCAGGGGGCCTAGAGGCGCCGGCGAGCAGTACTTC. V usage is TRBV2 and J usage is TRBJ2-7, with D tentatively TRBD1 (5 bases). CDR3 length equals 14 residues. The germline V gene has CDR1 SNHLY and CDR2 FYNNEI. The V end was cut by 6 bases, the J end by 6 bases, with 18 bases between.